This is a list of T cell receptor beta chains from one sample in a study of T cell responses to AZD1222 COVID-19 vaccine. Sequencing was performed with immunoSEQ multiplex PCR; in TCRdb, only in-frame clones are kept and a portion is missing. The table lists roughly 62,000 clones, 65% to 80% of them singletons, with about 14% in the top ten. This sample comprised peripheral blood, obtained on day 0 of AZD1222 vaccination. All receptors come from an adult in good health. Both conserved end residues are part of each CDR3. Fields, in order: D gene, clone size, J gene, V gene, CDR3 DNA, CDR3 protein. A D gene is named only where the DNA matches it firmly. Size values are once, few and many counts, or a class for expanded clones, and some rows have none.

d_call: TRBD2; clone_size: few; j_call: TRBJ2-5; v_call: TRBV7-8; cdr3_nt: TGTGCCAGCAGCTTAGCTGGGCTAGCGGGGATCCAAGAGACCCAGTACTTC; cdr3_aa: CASSLAGLAGIQETQYF
d_call: NA; clone_size: NA; j_call: TRBJ1-6; v_call: TRBV19; cdr3_nt: TGTGCCAGTAGTTACGCCGGAGAATCACCCCTCCACTTT; cdr3_aa: CASSYAGESPLHF
d_call: TRBD2; clone_size: once; j_call: TRBJ2-1; v_call: TRBV2; cdr3_nt: TGTGCCAGCAGTGAATTGTCTAGCGGGGGGCGGCAGTTCTTC; cdr3_aa: CASSELSSGGRQFF
d_call: NA; clone_size: once; j_call: TRBJ2-1; v_call: TRBV2; cdr3_nt: TGTGCCAGCAGTGAAGGAGGGGGGGCAAGAAATGAGCAGTTCTTC; cdr3_aa: CASSEGGGARNEQFF
d_call: NA; clone_size: NA; j_call: TRBJ1-1; v_call: TRBV7-9; cdr3_nt: TGTGCCAGCAGCCGGGAGGGCGGAAACACTGAAGCTTTCTTT; cdr3_aa: CASSREGGNTEAFF
d_call: TRBD1; clone_size: NA; j_call: TRBJ2-7; v_call: TRBV30; cdr3_nt: TGTGCTAGGACAGGCTACGAGCAGTACTTC; cdr3_aa: CARTGYEQYF
d_call: NA; clone_size: NA; j_call: TRBJ2-5; v_call: TRBV11-3; cdr3_nt: TGTGCCAGCAGCTTAATGGGCAGGGGAGTTCAAGAGACCCAGTACTTC; cdr3_aa: CASSLMGRGVQETQYF
d_call: TRBD2; clone_size: NA; j_call: TRBJ2-7; v_call: TRBV27; cdr3_nt: TGTGCCAGCAGTTTACAGGGAGGGGCCTACGAGCAGTACTTC; cdr3_aa: CASSLQGGAYEQYF
d_call: NA; clone_size: NA; j_call: TRBJ1-2; v_call: TRBV3-1/TRBV3-2; cdr3_nt: TGTGCCAGCAGCCTACGAGGCGGCTACACCTTC; cdr3_aa: CASSLRGGYTF
d_call: NA; clone_size: NA; j_call: TRBJ1-1; v_call: TRBV7-8; cdr3_nt: TGTGCCAGCAGCTTAGAGACAGCGAATCTGAACACTGAAGCTTTCTTT; cdr3_aa: CASSLETANLNTEAFF
d_call: NA; clone_size: NA; j_call: TRBJ1-1; v_call: TRBV9; cdr3_nt: TGTGCCAGCAGCACACTGGGGGTGAACACTGAAGCTTTCTTT; cdr3_aa: CASSTLGVNTEAFF